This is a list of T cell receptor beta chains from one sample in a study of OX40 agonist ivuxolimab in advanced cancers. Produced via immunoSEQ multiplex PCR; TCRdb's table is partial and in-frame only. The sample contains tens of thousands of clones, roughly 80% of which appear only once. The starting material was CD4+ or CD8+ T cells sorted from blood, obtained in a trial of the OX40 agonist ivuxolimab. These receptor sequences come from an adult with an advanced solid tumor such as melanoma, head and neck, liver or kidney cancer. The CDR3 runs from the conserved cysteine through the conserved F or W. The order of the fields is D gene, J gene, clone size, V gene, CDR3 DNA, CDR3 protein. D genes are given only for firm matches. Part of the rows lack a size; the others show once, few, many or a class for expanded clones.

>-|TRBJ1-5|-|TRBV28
TGTGCCAGCAGTTTCTACGGTGGGGGAGAGAATCAGCCCCAGCATTTT
CASSFYGGGENQPQHF
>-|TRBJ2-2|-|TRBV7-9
TGTGCCAGCAGCTTAGCGGTTCAGTGGGACACCGGGGAGCTGTTTTTT
CASSLAVQWDTGELFF
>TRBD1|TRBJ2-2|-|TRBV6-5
TGTGCCAGCATTCGGGACAGGGTAGCCGGCGGGGAGCTGTTTTTT
CASIRDRVAGGELFF
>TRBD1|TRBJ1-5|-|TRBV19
TGTGCCAGTAGTATCCCTGGGACAGGGGTTAGCAATCAGCCCCAGCATTTT
CASSIPGTGVSNQPQHF
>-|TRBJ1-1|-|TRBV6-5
TGTGCCAGCAGGAACAGGGCGAGGACGGGCACTGAAGCTTTCTTT
CASRNRARTGTEAFF
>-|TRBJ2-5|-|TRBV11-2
TGTGCCAGCGGCCTTGGTGAGACCCAGTACTTC
CASGLGETQYF
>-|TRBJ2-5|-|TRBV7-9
TGTGCCAGCAGCTTACCCTTGGGGGGTAAGGAGACCCAGTACTTC
CASSLPLGGKETQYF
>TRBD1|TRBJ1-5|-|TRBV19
TGTGCCAGTAGTGCTAGTGACAGGGACCATCAGCCCCAGCATTTT
CASSASDRDHQPQHF
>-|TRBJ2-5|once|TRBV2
TGTGCCAGCAGTGTGAGCGAGACCCAGTACTTC
CASSVSETQYF
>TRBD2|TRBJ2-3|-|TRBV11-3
TGTGCCAGCAGCTTACTAGCGGGAGGCACAGATACGCAGTATTTT
CASSLLAGGTDTQYF
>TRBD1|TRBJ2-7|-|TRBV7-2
TGTGCCAGCAGCGACACGGACAGGGCGGCCTACGAGCAGTACTTC
CASSDTDRAAYEQYF
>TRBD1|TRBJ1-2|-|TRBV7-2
TGTGCCAGCAGCCCCTCCGACAGGGTAAATGGCTACACCTTC
CASSPSDRVNGYTF
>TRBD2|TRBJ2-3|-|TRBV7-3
TGTGCCAGCAGCTTAGCGGGAGCCCCGGGTACGCAGTATTTT
CASSLAGAPGTQYF
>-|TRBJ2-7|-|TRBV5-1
TGCGCCAGCAGCGACGCGGCGGGGCCATCCTACGAGCAGTACTTC
CASSDAAGPSYEQYF
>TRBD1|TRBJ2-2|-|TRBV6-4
TGTGCCAGCCGCCGGGACAGGGCCACCGGGGAGCTGTTTTTT
CASRRDRATGELFF
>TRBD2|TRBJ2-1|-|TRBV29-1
TGCAGCGCCCGAGTGGTAGCGGGGTACAATGAGCAGTTCTTC
CSARVVAGYNEQFF
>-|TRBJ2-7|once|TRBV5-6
TGTGCCAGCAGCTCCCTACGCACCGCGCCCGACGAGCAGTACTTC
CASSSLRTAPDEQYF
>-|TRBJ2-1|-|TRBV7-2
TGTGCCAGCAGCCGAGGACTATGGCGAAACAATGAGCAGTTCTTC
CASSRGLWRNNEQFF
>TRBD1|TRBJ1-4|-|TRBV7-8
TGTGCCAGCAGCTGGCAGGGGGCGAATGAAAAACTGTTTTTT
CASSWQGANEKLFF
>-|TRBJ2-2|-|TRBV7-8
TGTGCCAGCCCCCCGGGGGCCGCCGGGGAGCTGTTTTTT
CASPPGAAGELFF
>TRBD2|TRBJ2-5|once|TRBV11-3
TGTGCCAGCAGCCCCGGGACTAGCGGGGGGGCGTGGGAGACCCAGTACTTC
CASSPGTSGGAWETQYF
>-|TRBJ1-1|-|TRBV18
TGTGCCAGCTCACCACCGGGTTACACTGAAGCTTTCTTT
CASSPPGYTEAFF
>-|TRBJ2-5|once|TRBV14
TGTGCCAGCAGCCAAGGGCGAGTGGGGCAAGAGACCCAGTACTTC
CASSQGRVGQETQYF
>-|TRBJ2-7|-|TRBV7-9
TGTGCCAGCAGCTTTGGCTGGGAGCAGTACTTC
CASSFGWEQYF
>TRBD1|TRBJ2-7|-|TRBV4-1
TGCGCCAGCAGCCAAGAGGGAGGGGACAGGGGAGGACGGCAGTACTTC
CASSQEGGDRGGRQYF
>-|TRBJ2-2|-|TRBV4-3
TGCGCCAGCAGCCAAGAAGGCTTCACCGGGGAGCTGTTTTTT
CASSQEGFTGELFF
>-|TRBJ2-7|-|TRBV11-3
TGTGCCAGCAGTGGCTCCGGGGCCTACGAGCAGTACTTC
CASSGSGAYEQYF
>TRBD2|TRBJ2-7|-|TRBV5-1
TGCGCCAGCAGCTCACAAGATATAGCGGGAACCTACGAGCAGTACTTC
CASSSQDIAGTYEQYF
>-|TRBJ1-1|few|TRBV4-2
TGTGCCAGCAGCCAAAGAGAAAACACTGAAGCTTTCTTT
CASSQRENTEAFF
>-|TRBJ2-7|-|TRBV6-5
TGTGCCACCTCGACGGACCGTGAACAGTACTTC
CATSTDREQYF
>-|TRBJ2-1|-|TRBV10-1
TGCGCCAGCAGTGACCGATACAATGAGCAGTTCTTC
CASSDRYNEQFF
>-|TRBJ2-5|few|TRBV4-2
TGTGCCAGCAGCCAAGGACAGTACCAAGAGACCCAGTACTTC
CASSQGQYQETQYF
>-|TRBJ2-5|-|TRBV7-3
TGTGCCAGCAGCGTGGACGATAGAGGGGTGCCCCAACAAGAGACCCAGTACTTC
CASSVDDRGVPQQETQYF
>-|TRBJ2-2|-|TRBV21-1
TGTGCCAGCCCAGACAGAAAGACTAGCGGGGGCACCGGGGAGCTGTTTTTT
CASPDRKTSGGTGELFF
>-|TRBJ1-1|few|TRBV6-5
TGTGCCAGCACCGTCGGAAGGAACACTGAAGCTTTCTTT
CASTVGRNTEAFF
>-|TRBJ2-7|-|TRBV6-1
TGTGCCAGCAGTGAAGCCCCGGGGCAGTCCTACGAGCAGTACTTC
CASSEAPGQSYEQYF
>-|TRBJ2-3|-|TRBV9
TGTGCCAGCAGCCTCGGCGGGGGCACAGATACGCAGTATTTT
CASSLGGGTDTQYF
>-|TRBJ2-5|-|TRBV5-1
TGCGCCAGCAGCTTGGGAGCGGGCCAAGAGACCCAGTACTTC
CASSLGAGQETQYF
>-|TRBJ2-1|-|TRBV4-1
TGCGCCAGCAGCCAACCCCAAGGCCCTCCCTACAATGAGCAGTTCTTC
CASSQPQGPPYNEQFF
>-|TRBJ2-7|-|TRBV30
TGTGCCTGGAGTACGTCCCGCAGGGGCTCCTACGAGCAGTACTTC
CAWSTSRRGSYEQYF
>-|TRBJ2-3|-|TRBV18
TGTGCCAGCTCACCAGACCTAGATACGCAGTATTTT
CASSPDLDTQYF
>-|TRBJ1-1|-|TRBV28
TGTGCCAGCAGTTTGGGTGACTGGGCTGAAGCTTTCTTT
CASSLGDWAEAFF
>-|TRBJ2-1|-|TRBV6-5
TGTGCCAGCAGTTACGGGCCGGCCTACAATGAGCAGTTCTTC
CASSYGPAYNEQFF
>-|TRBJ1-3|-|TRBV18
TGTGCCAGCTCACCCCCAGGGGAATCTGGAAACACCATATATTTT
CASSPPGESGNTIYF
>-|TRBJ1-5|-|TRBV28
TGTGCCAGCAGTTTATGGGAAGGTAGCAATCAGCCCCAGCATTTT
CASSLWEGSNQPQHF
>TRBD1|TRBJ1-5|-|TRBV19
TGTGCCAGTAGGGGGACAGGGGGCCGCAATCAGCCCCAGCATTTT
CASRGTGGRNQPQHF
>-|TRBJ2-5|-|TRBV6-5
TGTGCCAGCAGTCCGGGGATTAGGGAAGAGACCCAGTACTTC
CASSPGIREETQYF
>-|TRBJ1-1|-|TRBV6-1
TGTGCCAGCCTCATGAACACTGAAGCTTTCTTT
CASLMNTEAFF
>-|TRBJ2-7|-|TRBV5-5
TGTGCCAGCAGCCCCCGCGGGGATCTGATCTACGAGCAGTACTTC
CASSPRGDLIYEQYF
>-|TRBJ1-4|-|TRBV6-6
TGTGCCAGCAGTTATGGGCCCCTGGAGGAAAAACTGTTTTTT
CASSYGPLEEKLFF
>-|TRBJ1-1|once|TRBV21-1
TGTGCCAGCACTCAGTGGCCCGCCGAAGACATTGTGGGGACAGGGAAGGGGTACACTGAAGCTTTCTTT
CASTQWPAEDIVGTGKGYTEAFF
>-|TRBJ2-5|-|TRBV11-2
TGTGCCAGCAGCACGCGACAACAGGGTCTCCAAGAGACCCAGTACTTC
CASSTRQQGLQETQYF
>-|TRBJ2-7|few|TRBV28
TGTGCCAGCGGTAGGACAAATTCATTCTCCTACGAGCAGTACTTC
CASGRTNSFSYEQYF
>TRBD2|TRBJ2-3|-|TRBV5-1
TGCGCCAGCAGCTTGTCGCTAGCGGCCGATACGCAGTATTTT
CASSLSLAADTQYF